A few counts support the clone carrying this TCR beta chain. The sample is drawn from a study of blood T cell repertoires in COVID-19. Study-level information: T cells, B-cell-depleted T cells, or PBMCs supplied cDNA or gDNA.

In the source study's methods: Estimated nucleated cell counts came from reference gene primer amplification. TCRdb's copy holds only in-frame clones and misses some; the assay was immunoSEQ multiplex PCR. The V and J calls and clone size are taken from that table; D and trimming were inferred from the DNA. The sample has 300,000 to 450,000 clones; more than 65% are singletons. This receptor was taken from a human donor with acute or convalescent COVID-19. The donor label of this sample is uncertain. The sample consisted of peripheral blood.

The CDR3 loop reads CASLRGMGNTEAFF. CDR3 in DNA: TGTGCCAGCCTCAGGGGAATGGGGAACACTGAAGCTTTCTTT. The rearrangement uses TRBV2 and TRBJ1-1; D possibly corresponds to TRBD1 (6 bases). The V and J ends lost 8 bases and 1 base respectively, with 14 bases between them. CDR1 SNHLY and CDR2 FYNNEI come from the germline V gene. The CDR3 is made up of 14 amino acids.